This TCR beta chain is from a study of blood T cell repertoires in COVID-19. Study overall: COVID-19 samples from acute and convalescent phases originated in the United States, Italy and Spain.

This CDR3 has 14 residues. CDR1 and CDR2 (germline): SEHNR, FQNEAQ (reference sequence). The V gene end was trimmed by 4 bases and the J gene end by 6 bases; junction bases not matched to a gene: 6. Profiled with immunoSEQ multiplex PCR; TCRdb holds only in-frame clones, not every one. The sample includes about 200,000 clones, around 83% seen only once; the top ten take around 5%. This clonotype was sampled from a woman of 80 years or more with acute or convalescent COVID-19. Sample: peripheral blood. This chain connects TRBV7-9 to TRBJ1-2; TRBD1 matches at 9 bases. The CDR3 coding sequence is TGTGCCAGCAGCTCGCTGGACAGGGGAGATGGCTACACCTTC. This sequence encodes CASSSLDRGDGYTF.